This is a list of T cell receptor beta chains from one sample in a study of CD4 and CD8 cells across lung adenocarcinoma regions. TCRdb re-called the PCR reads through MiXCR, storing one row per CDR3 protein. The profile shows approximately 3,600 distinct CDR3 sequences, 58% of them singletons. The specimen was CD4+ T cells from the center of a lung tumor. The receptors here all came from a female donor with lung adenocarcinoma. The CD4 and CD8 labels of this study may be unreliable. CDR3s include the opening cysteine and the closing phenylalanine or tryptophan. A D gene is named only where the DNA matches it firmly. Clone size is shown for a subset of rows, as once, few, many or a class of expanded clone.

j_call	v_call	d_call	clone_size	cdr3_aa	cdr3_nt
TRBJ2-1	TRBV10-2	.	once	CASSESTVTSWQFF	TGCGCCAGCAGTGAGTCGACTGTTACTAGCTGGCAGTTCTTC
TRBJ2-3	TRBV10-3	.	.	CAISETRGSTDTQYF	TGTGCCATCAGTGAGACCCGAGGTAGCACAGATACGCAGTATTTT
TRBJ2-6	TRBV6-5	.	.	CASSYSGDPLSGANVLTF	TGTGCCAGCAGTTACTCGGGGGACCCCTTATCTGGGGCCAACGTCCTGACTTTC
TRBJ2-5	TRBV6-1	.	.	CASTEGPSTETQYF	TGTGCCAGCACCGAGGGCCCCTCGACTGAGACCCAGTACTTC
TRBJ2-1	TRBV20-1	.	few	CSALSNSNEQFF	TGCAGTGCCCTTAGTAATTCGAATGAGCAGTTCTTC
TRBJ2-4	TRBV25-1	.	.	CLSSASGDTQFF	TGTCTCAGCAGTGCCAGTGGAGATACGCAGTTTTTC
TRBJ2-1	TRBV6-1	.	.	CASRGFTGTRGEQFF	TGTGCCAGCAGGGGATTTACCGGGACCCGGGGTGAGCAGTTCTTC
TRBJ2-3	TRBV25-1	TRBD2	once	CARGTGGGAEDTQYF	TGTGCCAGGGGTACCGGGGGGGGAGCCGAAGATACCCAGTATTTT
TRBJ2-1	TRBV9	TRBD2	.	CASSVRDYTYNEQFF	TGTGCCAGCAGCGTAAGGGACTACACGTACAATGAGCAGTTCTTC
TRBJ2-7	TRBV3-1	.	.	CASSPPRAPGNEQYF	TGTGCCAGCAGCCCACCTAGGGCCCCGGGGAACGAGCAGTACTTC
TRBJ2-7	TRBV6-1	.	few	CASSKRVYEQYF	TGTGCCAGCAGTAAGCGGGTTTACGAGCAGTACTTC
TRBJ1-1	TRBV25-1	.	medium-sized	CASSIRENTEAFF	TGTGCCAGCAGTATCCGAGAGAACACTGAAGCTTTCTTT
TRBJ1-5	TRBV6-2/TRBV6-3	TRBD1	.	CASSYSTSGQGSNQPQHF	TGTGCCAGCAGTTACTCGACATCAGGACAGGGGAGCAATCAGCCCCAGCATTTT
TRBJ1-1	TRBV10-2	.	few	CASSPDLEAFF	TGCGCCAGCAGCCCCGACCTGGAAGCTTTCTTT
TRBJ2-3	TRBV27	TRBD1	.	CASSRTQRQGADTQYF	TGTGCCAGCAGCAGAACCCAGAGACAGGGTGCAGATACGCAGTATTTT
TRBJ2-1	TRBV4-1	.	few	CASSQDMRGTYNEQFF	TGCGCCAGCAGCCAAGATATGAGGGGGACCTACAATGAGCAGTTCTTC
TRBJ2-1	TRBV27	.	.	CASSFSGSSDEQFF	TGTGCCAGCAGTTTTTCCGGGTCGAGCGATGAGCAGTTCTTC
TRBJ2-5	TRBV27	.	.	CASRAGYVAKDTQYF	TGTGCCAGCCGCGCGGGATATGTAGCCAAAGACACCCAGTACTTC
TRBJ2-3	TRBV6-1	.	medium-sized	CASRGVADTQYF	TGTGCCAGCAGGGGGGTGGCAGATACGCAGTATTTT
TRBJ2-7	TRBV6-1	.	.	CASSSTGPSEQYF	TGTGCCAGCTCGTCGACAGGTCCCTCCGAGCAGTACTTC
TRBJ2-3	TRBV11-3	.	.	CASSLAIGSTDTQYF	TGTGCCAGCAGCTTAGCCATAGGGAGCACAGATACGCAGTATTTT
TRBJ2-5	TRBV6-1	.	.	CASSEMLGGQETQYF	TGTGCCAGCAGTGAAATGCTGGGGGGCCAAGAGACCCAGTACTTC
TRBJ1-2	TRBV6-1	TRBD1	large	CASRDRDRARSYGYTF	TGTGCCAGCAGAGACCGGGACAGGGCCCGATCCTATGGCTACACCTTC
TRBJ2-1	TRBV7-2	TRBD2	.	CASSLGRLAGYNEQFF	TGTGCCAGCAGCTTAGGTAGACTAGCGGGCTACAATGAGCAGTTCTTC
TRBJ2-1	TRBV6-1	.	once	CASNQGGKGYNEQFF	TGTGCCAGCAACCAAGGCGGGAAGGGGTACAATGAGCAGTTCTTC
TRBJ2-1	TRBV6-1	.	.	CASSPRRGGSYNEQFF	TGTGCCAGCAGTCCCCGGAGAGGGGGCTCCTACAATGAGCAGTTCTTC
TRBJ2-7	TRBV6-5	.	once	CASGYRAYQGYEQYF	TGTGCCAGCGGGTACAGGGCCTATCAAGGGTACGAGCAGTACTTC
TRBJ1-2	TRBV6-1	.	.	CASSQSPLGYGYTF	TGTGCCAGCAGTCAGTCCCCACTGGGCTATGGCTACACCTTC
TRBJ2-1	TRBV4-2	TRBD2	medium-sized	CASSQTGTSGRNEQFF	TGTGCCAGCAGCCAAACCGGGACTAGCGGGAGAAATGAGCAGTTCTTC
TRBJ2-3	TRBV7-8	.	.	CASSLERSGGTDTQYF	TGTGCCAGCAGCCTCGAGCGTTCGGGAGGCACAGATACGCAGTATTTT
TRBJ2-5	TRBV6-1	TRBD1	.	CASRQGVVETQYF	TGTGCCAGCAGACAGGGGGTGGTCGAGACCCAGTACTTC
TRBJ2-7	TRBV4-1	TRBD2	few	CASSRELAGNYEQYF	TGCGCCAGCAGCCGAGAACTAGCGGGAAACTACGAGCAGTACTTC
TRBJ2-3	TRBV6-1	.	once	CASSEGAVGTDEQYF	TGTGCCAGCAGTGAGGGGGCAGTGGGCACAGATGAGCAGTATTTT
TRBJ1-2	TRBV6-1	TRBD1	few	CASRLTGGYTF	TGTGCCAGCAGGTTGACAGGGGGCTACACCTTC
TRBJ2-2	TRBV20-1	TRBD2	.	CSARDYGGGKAGELFF	TGCAGTGCTAGAGATTACGGGGGAGGGAAAGCCGGGGAGCTGTTTTTT
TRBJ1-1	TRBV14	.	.	CASSQELNTEAFF	TGTGCCAGCAGCCAAGAACTGAACACTGAAGCTTTCTTT
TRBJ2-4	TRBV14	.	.	CASSQDFGDRGPLAKNIQYF	TGTGCCAGCAGCCAAGATTTTGGTGACAGAGGGCCCTTAGCCAAAAACATTCAGTACTTC
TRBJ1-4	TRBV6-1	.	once	CASTPVGGGEKLFF	TGTGCCAGCACCCCCGTGGGGGGGGGGGAAAAACTGTTTTTT
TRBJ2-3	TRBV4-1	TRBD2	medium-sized	CASSRILKREGADTQYF	TGCGCCAGCAGCCGGATATTAAAGCGGGAGGGGGCAGATACGCAGTATTTT
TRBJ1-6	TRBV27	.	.	CASSLEGFGNSPLHF	TGTGCCAGCAGTTTAGAGGGGTTCGGTAATTCACCCCTCCACTTT
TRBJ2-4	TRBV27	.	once	CARGLRARNIQYF	TGTGCCAGGGGGCTGAGGGCCAGAAACATTCAGTATTTC
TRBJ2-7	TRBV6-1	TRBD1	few	CASSARDRSSYEQYF	TGTGCCAGCAGTGCCCGGGACAGGTCTTCCTACGAGCAGTACTTC
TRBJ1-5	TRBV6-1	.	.	CASSRQYSNQPQHF	TGTGCCAGCAGCCGACAGTATAGCAATCAGCCCCAGCATTTT
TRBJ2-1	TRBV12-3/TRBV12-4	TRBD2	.	CANSHTSGEYIEQFF	TGTGCCAACAGCCACACTAGCGGGGAGTACATTGAGCAGTTCTTC
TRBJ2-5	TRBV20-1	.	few	CSARDWSETQYF	TGCAGTGCTAGAGATTGGTCAGAGACCCAGTACTTC
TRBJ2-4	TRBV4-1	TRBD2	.	CASSRISGRGGTNTQYF	TGCGCCAGCAGCCGGATATCGGGGCGGGGGGGCACAAACACTCAGTATTTC
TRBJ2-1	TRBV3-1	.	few	CASSYLDRDDNEQFF	TGTGCCAGCAGCTATCTCGATAGGGACGACAATGAGCAGTTCTTC
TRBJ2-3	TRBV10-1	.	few	CATELEGTNTQYF	TGCGCCACCGAACTAGAAGGTACAAACACTCAGTATTTT
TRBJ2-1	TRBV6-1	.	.	CASSDNFHSYNEQFF	TGTGCCAGCAGTGATAACTTTCACTCCTACAATGAGCAGTTCTTC
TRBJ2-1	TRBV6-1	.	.	CGSTGRGAYNVQFF	TGTGGCAGCACGGGTCGGGGCGCTTACAATGTTCAGTTCTTC
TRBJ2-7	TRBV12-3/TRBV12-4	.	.	CASSFPPPPRGGGYEQYF	TGTGCCAGCAGTTTCCCCCCCCCCCCGCGAGGCGGCGGATACGAGCAGTACTTC